The 29 T cell receptor beta chains below all came from one sample that was sequenced in a study of OX40 agonist ivuxolimab in advanced cancers. Profiling relied on immunoSEQ multiplex PCR, and the TCRdb table lists in-frame clones only, not all of them. The sample consists of 35,000 to 50,000 clones, about 89% of them appearing once. The material was CD4+ or CD8+ T cells sorted from blood, obtained in a trial of the OX40 agonist ivuxolimab. The receptor set was obtained from an adult with an advanced solid tumor such as melanoma, head and neck, liver or kidney cancer.

The chain is built from TRBV5-6 and TRBJ1-1; D gene ambiguous. The V gene lost 2 bases and the J gene lost 1 base, with 6 bases spanning the gap. Germline CDR1 and CDR2: SGHDT and YYEEEE. The CDR3 contains 13 residues. CDR3 sequence (DNA): TGTGCCAGCAGCTTCTCAGGGAACACTGAAGCTTTCTTT. As protein: CASSFSGNTEAFF.

The chain recombines TRBV10-3 with TRBJ1-1, with 7 nucleotides matching TRBD1. J lost 7 bases, V lost 3 bases, and 8 bases had no gene match. This CDR3 contains 14 residues. Germline V lookup: CDR1 ENHRY, CDR2 SYGVKD. CDR3 in amino acids: CAISDWQGEDEAFF. Here the CDR3 DNA reads TGTGCCATCAGTGACTGGCAGGGGGAGGATGAAGCTTTCTTT.

The sample holds one count of this clone. The V and J genes are TRBV14 and TRBJ1-2; perhaps TRBD1 as D (6 bases). The germline V gene encodes CDR1 SGHDN and CDR2 FVKESK. The CDR3 sequence is 15 residues long. Trimming removed 0 bases from V and 5 bases from J, with 13 bases in between. In nucleotides, the CDR3 is TGTGCCAGCAGCCAAGAGGTGGGGGCAGGGTATGGCTACACCTTC. Its translation: CASSQEVGAGYGYTF.

The chain is built from TRBV7-9 and TRBJ1-1; D may be TRBD1 (6 bases). This CDR3 spans 17 amino acids. Trimming left V 5 bases short and J 5 bases short, with 24 bases between. Germline loops: CDR1 SEHNR, CDR2 FQNEAQ (reference sequence). The CDR3 loop is CASSPRQDSVVGTEAFF. The DNA of the CDR3 is TGTGCCAGCAGCCCTCGACAGGATAGTGTGGTAGGAACTGAAGCTTTCTTT.

This clone was counted a single time. The chain links TRBV6-1 to TRBJ1-2; D unclear. V gave up 1 base and J gave up 7 bases, with 16 bases separating them. Germline CDR1 is MNHNS and CDR2 is SASEGT. The CDR3 runs 15 residues. Here the CDR3 reads CASSEVGTFSPGYTF. The CDR3 bases are TGTGCCAGCAGTGAAGTCGGCACCTTTTCCCCTGGCTACACCTTC.

V and J are TRBV28 and TRBJ1-5; D unresolved. Trimming took off 6 bases at V and 7 bases at J, with 10 bases between the two ends. Germline V gene data show CDR1 as MDHEN and CDR2 as SYDVKM. CDR3 size: 12 residues. The CDR3 coding sequence is TGTGCCAGCAGACCCATGAGGCAGCCCCAGCATTTT. It codes for CASRPMRQPQHF.

With respect to this clone: One end of the junction varies from germline; a read error may be responsible. The genes are TRBV7-7 and TRBJ2-5; 11 bases map to TRBD1. The CDR3 runs 15 residues. CDR1 is SSHAT and CDR2 is FNYEAQ in the germline V gene (reference sequence). CDR3 protein: CASSKAGTGGETQYF. DNA of the CDR3: TGTGCTAGCAGCAAAGCTGGGACAGGGGGTGAGACCCAGTACTTC.

The chain links TRBV5-6 to TRBJ1-5, with D tentatively TRBD1 (5 bases). Trimming removed 5 bases from V and 1 base from J, with 13 bases in between. There are 15 residues in the CDR3. Germline CDR1 and CDR2: SGHDT and YYEEEE. The CDR3 DNA reads TGTGCCAGCAGTCAGGGAGTGAGGAGCAATCAGCCCCAGCATTTT. Protein: CASSQGVRSNQPQHF.

The chain joins TRBV29-1 to TRBJ1-1; D gene unclear. V lost 6 bases and J lost 0, with 5 bases in between. The CDR3 is made up of 11 amino acids. Germline CDR1 and CDR2: SQVTM and ANQGSEA. The CDR3 DNA reads as TGCAGCGTACAGATGAACACTGAAGCTTTCTTT. This sequence encodes CSVQMNTEAFF.

A note on this clone: The same CDR3 is also encoded by other DNA sequences in this sample. The genes are TRBV9 and TRBJ2-7; D is ambiguous. The CDR3 length is 12 residues. Trimming left V 0 bases short and J 5 bases short, with 6 bases between. The germline V gene encodes CDR1 SGDLS and CDR2 YYNGEE. CDR3 region: CASSVGGDEQYF. CDR3 DNA sequence: TGTGCCAGCAGCGTAGGTGGGGACGAGCAGTACTTC.

For the CDR3, the DNA is TGTGCCAGCAGCTTGTGGCCCAGAGACTCCTACGAGCAGTACTTC. As protein: CASSLWPRDSYEQYF. The chain recombines TRBV11-1 with TRBJ2-7; D is uncertain. Germline CDR1 is SGHAT and CDR2 is FQDESV (reference sequence). The CDR3 sequence is 15 residues long. Trimming removed 3 bases at V and 0 bases at J, with 12 bases between.

The chain combines TRBV28 with TRBJ2-3; no definite D call. The CDR3 runs 14 residues. V was shortened by 6 bases and J by 0 bases, with 10 bases between the two germline ends. Per the germline V gene, CDR1 is MDHEN and CDR2 is SYDVKM. This chain's CDR3 is CASSLDGSTDTQYF. CDR3 DNA: TGTGCCAGCAGCTTGGACGGGAGCACAGATACGCAGTATTTT.

The genes are TRBV19 and TRBJ2-1; 12 bases align to TRBD2. J was trimmed by 3 bases and V by 4 bases; bases with no gene match: 4. Germline V lookup: CDR1 LNHDA, CDR2 SQIVND (reference sequence). This CDR3 is 16 amino acids long. The CDR3 reads CASSSRTSGVYNEQFF. The DNA for the CDR3 is TGTGCCAGTAGTAGCCGGACTAGCGGGGTCTACAATGAGCAGTTCTTC.

V and J are TRBV4-1 and TRBJ2-7, with TRBD2 matching over 7 bases. Germline V gene sequence: CDR1 MGHRA, CDR2 YSYEKL. V was pared by 0 bases and J by 6 bases, with 5 bases of the junction left unmatched. This CDR3 comprises 14 residues. The CDR3 here is CASSQEAGVIEQYF. CDR3 DNA: TGCGCCAGCAGCCAAGAGGCGGGGGTTATCGAGCAGTACTTC.

The genes are TRBV10-1 and TRBJ2-1; possible D gene TRBD1, 5 bases. V was cut by 5 bases and J by 9 bases, with 17 bases left in between. The germline gives CDR1 WNHNN, CDR2 SYGVQD (reference sequence). This CDR3 region has 14 residues. The CDR3 DNA is TGCGCCAGCAGTTTCCAGGGTACGGGTGGTGAGCAGTTCTTC. Amino acids: CASSFQGTGGEQFF.

The chain joins TRBV27 to TRBJ2-3; D might be TRBD2 (6 bases). V lost 5 bases and J lost 2, with 14 bases in between. The CDR3 length is 15 residues. Germline CDR1 MNHEY, CDR2 SMNVEV (reference sequence). The DNA of the CDR3 is TGTGCCAGCAGTGCGGAGGGGTTTTTCACAGATACGCAGTATTTT. Translation gives CASSAEGFFTDTQYF.

This clone was picked up one time. This rearrangement joins TRBV27 to TRBJ1-2, with D maybe TRBD1 (5 bases). V shed 5 bases and J shed 7 bases, with 20 bases lying between them. This CDR3 region has 15 residues. Germline V gene lookup returns CDR1 MNHEY and CDR2 SMNVEV (reference sequence). The CDR3 DNA is TGTGCCAGCAGTCAAAACGGGGCCCCGCGGGGTGGCTACACCTTC. This encodes CASSQNGAPRGGYTF.

This clone is deemed medium-sized. Other DNA variants within this sample encode the same CDR3. This chain uses TRBV18 with TRBJ1-1; D ambiguous. Deletions cut 0 bases from V and 5 bases from J, with 4 bases between. The CDR3 runs to 12 residues. The germline CDR1 and CDR2 sequences are KGHSH and LQKENI. Here the CDR3 DNA reads TGTGCCAGCTCACCACCGCGGACTGAAGCTTTCTTT. Residues: CASSPPRTEAFF.

V gene TRBV4-2 combines with J gene TRBJ1-5; TRBD1 matches at 7 bases. The CDR3 loop spans 16 amino acids. The V segment lost 0 bases and the J segment 6 bases; nucleotides outside the gene matches: 8. CDR1 and CDR2 from the germline V gene are LGHNA and YNFKEQ. The CDR3 region is CASSQDPDREGQPQHF. CDR3 DNA: TGTGCCAGCAGCCAAGATCCCGACAGGGAAGGTCAGCCCCAGCATTTT.

The chain employs TRBV7-9 and TRBJ2-3; D is perhaps TRBD1 or TRBD2 (7 bases each). V was clipped by 4 bases and J by 6 bases, with 20 bases between them. The length of the CDR3 is 16 residues. From germline, CDR1 is SEHNR and CDR2 FQNEAQ (reference sequence). In DNA, the CDR3 is TGTGCCAGCAGCTCCCAGGGGGGGGCTCTTTTGGATACGCAGTATTTT. As protein: CASSSQGGALLDTQYF.

This clone has just one count. The V and J genes are TRBV7-9 and TRBJ2-7; possibly TRBD1 for D (5 bases). The CDR3 sequence is 13 residues long. Germline CDR1 SEHNR, CDR2 FQNEAQ (reference sequence). Trimming removed 8 bases at V and 0 bases at J, with 11 bases between. The CDR3 DNA reads as TGTGCCAGCGAGGACAAGAGCTCCTACGAGCAGTACTTC. This encodes CASEDKSSYEQYF.

The V and J genes are TRBV9 and TRBJ2-1; tentative D call: TRBD1 (6 bases). This CDR3 comprises 15 residues. V was cut by 4 bases and J by 0 bases, with 11 bases left in between. Looked up from germline, CDR1 is SGDLS and CDR2 is YYNGEE. CDR3 amino acids: CASSIGQSSYNEQFF. CDR3 DNA: TGTGCCAGCAGCATAGGACAGAGCTCCTACAATGAGCAGTTCTTC.

The rearrangement uses TRBV4-1 and TRBJ2-7; D is undetermined. Trimming left V 0 bases short and J 2 bases short, with 5 bases between. This CDR3 comprises 13 residues. The V gene's germline CDR1 is MGHRA and CDR2 YSYEKL. The CDR3: CASSQETTYEQYF. The DNA of the CDR3 is TGCGCCAGCAGCCAAGAAACGACCTACGAGCAGTACTTC.

The chain has TRBV5-1 and TRBJ2-2, with D perhaps matching TRBD2 (7 bases). Between the trimmed V and J ends, which lost 4 bases and 4 bases, there was a span of 11 bases. CDR3 length: 14 residues. CDR1 and CDR2 from the germline V gene are SGHRS and YFSETQ. The chain's CDR3 is CASSGGAITGELFF. The CDR3 nucleotides are TGCGCCAGCAGCGGGGGGGCAATCACCGGGGAGCTGTTTTTT.

As regards this clone: No conserved phenylalanine or tryptophan is present at the end of the CDR3, so a read error is the likely explanation. This rearrangement joins TRBV11-2 to TRBJ1-6; D is possibly TRBD1 (6 bases). Germline assignment: CDR1 SGHAT and CDR2 FQNNGV. V was trimmed by 0 bases and J by 10 bases, leaving 10 bases between them. The CDR3 has 14 residues. The CDR3 region is CASSLDGGPSPLHL. The CDR3 nucleotides are TGTGCCAGCAGCTTAGACGGGGGCCCCTCACCCCTCCACCTT.

This clone was counted a single time. J is TRBJ1-2 and V is TRBV7-9; the D is unclear. V was clipped by 3 bases and J by 4 bases, with 15 bases between them. Germline CDR1 SEHNR, CDR2 FQNEAQ (reference sequence). This CDR3 spans 15 amino acids. The CDR3 region is CASSFQEASFYGYTF. The CDR3 region has the DNA TGTGCCAGCAGCTTCCAGGAGGCCAGCTTCTATGGCTACACCTTC. The whole variable domain, filled in from reference TRBV7-9 and TRBJ1-2, reads DTGVSQNPRHKITKRGQNVTFRCDPISEHNRLYWYRQTLGQGPEFLTYFQNEAQLEKSRLLSDRFSAERPKGSFSTLEIQRTEQGDSAMYLCASSFQEASFYGYTFGSGTRLTVV.

This sequence joins TRBV27 and TRBJ1-1; no clear D gene. Trimming removed 3 bases from V and 1 base from J, with 6 bases in between. CDR1 MNHEY and CDR2 SMNVEV come from the germline V gene (reference sequence). This CDR3 is 13 amino acids long. For the CDR3, the DNA is TGTGCCAGCAGTTTTGAGACGAACACTGAAGCTTTCTTT. Its protein is CASSFETNTEAFF.

The J gene is TRBJ2-5, the V gene TRBV19, with D unclear. With 0 bases removed from V and 5 bases from J, the gap between germline ends came to 13 bases. Germline V CDR1 and CDR2: LNHDA, SQIVND (reference sequence). The length of the CDR3 is 15 residues. The CDR3 bases are TGTGCCAGTAGTATAGATCATTCGGATGGGGAGACCCAGTACTTC. It yields the protein CASSIDHSDGETQYF.

The chain uses TRBV7-3 and TRBJ1-1; no clear D gene. Trimming took 3 bases from V and 2 from J, leaving 7 bases between them. Per germline, CDR1 SGHTA and CDR2 FQGTGA. This CDR3 is built from 13 residues. CDR3 DNA sequence: TGTGCCAGCAGCTTTGCGACTAACACTGAAGCTTTCTTT. Its translation is CASSFATNTEAFF.